Listed here are 29 T cell receptor beta chains from one sample, sequenced in a study of shared clonotypes between healthy human individuals. The naive CD8 population came from CD45RO-negative cells selected for CCR7, without terminally differentiated effector memory CD45RA+ cells. The protocol was immunoSEQ multiplex PCR, while the TCRdb copy is restricted to in-frame clones and leaves out a portion. Here the sample spans 500,000 to 700,000 clones, about 95% being singletons. Sequencing input: naive CD8+ T cells sorted from blood. The source of these receptors is a woman in her twenties or thirties in good health.

Points on this clone: Other DNA sequences in this sample translate to the same CDR3. The J gene is TRBJ2-7, the V gene TRBV27, with D possibly TRBD2 on 6 matching bases. Germline V gives CDR1 MNHEY, CDR2 SMNVEV (reference sequence). Between the trimmed V and J ends, which lost 6 bases and 1 base, there was a span of 7 bases. The CDR3 has 12 amino acids. The CDR3 protein is CASRGGSYEQYF. Written as DNA, the CDR3 is TGTGCCAGCAGGGGGGGTTCCTACGAGCAGTACTTC.

The gene calls are TRBV6-6 and TRBJ2-3; 8 nucleotides match TRBD2. The CDR3 has 15 amino acids. The J segment lost 5 bases and the V segment lost 0 bases, leaving 4 bases of the junction unmatched. Per the germline V gene, CDR1 is MNHNY and CDR2 is SVGAGI (reference sequence). This chain's CDR3 is CASSYSNGGGDTQYF. The CDR3 DNA follows: TGTGCCAGCAGTTACTCGAACGGGGGGGGAGATACGCAGTATTTT.

The V and J genes are TRBV6-4 and TRBJ1-5; D remains unclear. Trimming shortened V by 4 bases and J by 5 bases, and 24 bases separated the two germline ends. The CDR3 totals 18 residues. The germline V gene has CDR1 MRHNA and CDR2 SNTAGT. The chain's CDR3 is CASSGPIGPGPCDQPQHF. CDR3 nucleotides: TGTGCCAGCAGTGGTCCCATTGGCCCCGGCCCTTGTGATCAGCCCCAGCATTTT.

J is TRBJ2-1 and V is TRBV7-9; D is unresolved. Germline V gene data show CDR1 as SEHNR and CDR2 as FQNEAQ (reference sequence). The length of the CDR3 is 12 residues. The germline V and J ends were trimmed by 5 bases and 5 bases, with 7 bases remaining between them. The DNA for the CDR3 is TGTGCCAGCAGCGGTCAGAACAATGAGCAGTTCTTC. This translates into CASSGQNNEQFF.

This chain links TRBV29-1 with TRBJ2-7; TRBD1 agrees at 8 bases. This CDR3 is built from 13 residues. Germline V gene lookup returns CDR1 SQVTM and CDR2 ANQGSEA. J gave up 2 bases and V 6 bases, and 6 bases lay outside the gene matches. The CDR3 sequence is CSVEDREAYEQYF. CDR3 nucleotide sequence: TGCAGCGTCGAGGACAGGGAGGCCTACGAGCAGTACTTC.

The genes are TRBV19 and TRBJ2-1; TRBD2 agrees at 8 bases. J gave up 7 bases and V 9 bases, and 2 bases lay outside the gene matches. Germline loops: CDR1 LNHDA, CDR2 SQIVND (reference sequence). CDR3 length: 11 amino acids. The chain's CDR3 is CASGGGNEQFF. The DNA for the CDR3 is TGTGCCAGCGGGGGGGGTAATGAGCAGTTCTTC.

The chain uses TRBV13 and TRBJ1-2, with 7 nucleotides matching TRBD1. This CDR3 spans 12 amino acids. Per germline, CDR1 PRHDT and CDR2 FYEKMQ (reference sequence). J was trimmed by 6 bases and V by 3 bases; bases with no gene match: 1. CDR3 in DNA: TGTGCCAGCAGCTTTCAGGGGGATGGCTACACCTTC. It yields the protein CASSFQGDGYTF.

The J gene is TRBJ2-7, the V gene TRBV9; tentative D call: TRBD2 (6 bases). V lost 3 bases and J lost 2, with 15 bases in between. Germline V gene lookup returns CDR1 SGDLS and CDR2 YYNGEE. The CDR3 spans 15 residues. CDR3 protein: CASSAGTALAYEQYF. CDR3 coding DNA: TGTGCCAGCAGCGCCGGGACTGCCCTAGCCTACGAGCAGTACTTC.

The chain links TRBV7-3 to TRBJ2-5; D remains ambiguous. Germline V CDR1 and CDR2: SGHTA, FQGTGA. V lost 5 bases, J lost 7 bases, and 17 bases lay in between. The length of the CDR3 is 14 residues. CDR3 protein: CASSPTPAFGTQYF. The CDR3 DNA reads as TGTGCCAGCAGCCCCACTCCCGCTTTTGGGACCCAGTACTTC.

This chain connects TRBV5-4 to TRBJ2-3; maybe TRBD2 (5 bases). V lost 0 bases and J 1 base, leaving 15 bases between the germline ends. Germline-derived CDR1 and CDR2 are SGHNT and YYREEE (reference sequence). The CDR3 loop spans 17 amino acids. CDR3 amino acids: CASSLAQGSLGTDTQYF. Here the CDR3 DNA reads TGTGCCAGCAGCTTGGCCCAAGGGAGTCTCGGCACAGATACGCAGTATTTT. The full variable domain, in which reference TRBV5-4 and TRBJ2-3 provide the parts outside the CDR3, is ETGVTQSPTHLIKTRGQQVTLRCSSQSGHNTVSWYQQALGQGPQFIFQYYREEENGRGNFPPRFSGLQFPNYSSELNVNALELDDSALYLCASSLAQGSLGTDTQYFGPGTRLTVL.

The rearrangement uses TRBV25-1 and TRBJ1-1; no definite D call. Trimming stripped 3 bases from V and 1 base from J, with 15 bases between. This CDR3 has 16 amino acids. CDR1 and CDR2 (germline): MGHDK, SYGVNS. The CDR3 loop is CASSDRRRVSNTEAFF. DNA for the CDR3: TGTGCCAGCAGTGATAGGAGAAGGGTGTCGAACACTGAAGCTTTCTTT. Full variable domain (rest looked up from reference TRBV25-1 and TRBJ1-1): EADIYQTPRYLVIGTGKKITLECSQTMGHDKMYWYQQDPGMELHLIHYSYGVNSTEKGDLSSESTVSRIRTEHFPLTLESARPSHTSQYLCASSDRRRVSNTEAFFGQGTRLTVV.

This clone has only a few counts. V and J are TRBV6-6 and TRBJ2-7; D not resolved. This CDR3 region has 12 residues. Germline CDR1 MNHNY, CDR2 SVGAGI (reference sequence). The germline V and J ends were trimmed by 5 bases and 3 bases, with 8 bases remaining between them. The DNA of the CDR3 is TGTGCCAGCAGTCCTAACAGCTACGAGCAGTACTTC. Amino acid sequence: CASSPNSYEQYF.

The sample holds one count of this clone. The genes are TRBV28 and TRBJ2-6; D remains ambiguous. The CDR3 covers 14 residues. Trimming stripped 7 bases from V and 0 bases from J, with 7 bases between. Germline assignment: CDR1 MDHEN and CDR2 SYDVKM. CDR3 loop: CASIPDSGANVLTF. CDR3 nucleotide sequence: TGTGCCAGCATCCCCGACTCTGGGGCCAACGTCCTGACTTTC.

The chain is built from TRBV5-8 and TRBJ1-2, with unresolved D. The CDR3 consists of 13 residues. V was cut by 2 bases and J by 4 bases, with 9 bases left in between. Germline lookup yields CDR1 SGHTS and CDR2 YDEGEE. The CDR3 is CASSFGAFYGYTF. The CDR3 DNA sequence: TGTGCCAGCAGCTTCGGAGCGTTCTATGGCTACACCTTC.

This chain uses TRBV7-9 with TRBJ2-3, with D maybe TRBD2 (6 bases). The CDR3 totals 15 residues. V gave up 5 bases and J gave up 1 base, with 13 bases separating them. Germline lookup yields CDR1 SEHNR and CDR2 FQNEAQ (reference sequence). CDR3 DNA: TGTGCCAGCAGCCGGGACTCATGGGGCACAGATACGCAGTATTTT. Its translation is CASSRDSWGTDTQYF.

The gene calls are TRBV27 and TRBJ2-7; perhaps TRBD2 as D (6 bases). Germline V gene data show CDR1 as MNHEY and CDR2 as SMNVEV (reference sequence). CDR3 length: 14 residues. V was shortened by 2 bases and J by 6 bases, with 14 bases between the two germline ends. In DNA, the CDR3 is TGTGCCAGCAGTTTAGGGGGGATTCCCCTCGAGCAGTACTTC. Amino acid sequence: CASSLGGIPLEQYF.

The V call is TRBV27, the J call TRBJ1-5, with 7 positions matching TRBD1. The CDR3 covers 16 residues. The V gene's germline CDR1 is MNHEY and CDR2 SMNVEV (reference sequence). The junction had 11 bases not matched to a gene; V was cut back by 4 bases and J by 5 bases. CDR3 protein: CASSYLGTAGDQPQHF. The CDR3 DNA sequence: TGTGCCAGCAGTTATCTTGGGACAGCCGGGGATCAGCCCCAGCATTTT.

The CDR3: CASSFERSKADTQYF. The CDR3 DNA reads TGTGCCAGCAGCTTTGAGCGGAGCAAGGCAGATACGCAGTATTTT. The rearrangement uses TRBV7-2 and TRBJ2-3, with D perhaps TRBD2 (5 bases). There are 15 residues in the CDR3. With 3 bases removed from V and 4 bases from J, the gap between germline ends came to 14 bases. CDR1 is SGHTA, CDR2 FQGNSA, per germline.

With respect to this clone: The same CDR3 is also encoded by other DNA sequences in this sample. The V and J genes are TRBV27 and TRBJ2-7, with a tentative D call TRBD1 (6 bases). Trimming left V 8 bases short and J 4 bases short, with 9 bases between. The CDR3 covers 11 residues. In germline, CDR1 is MNHEY, CDR2 SMNVEV (reference sequence). CDR3: CASSQGYEQYF. The CDR3 DNA reads TGTGCCAGCTCCCAGGGGTACGAGCAGTACTTC.

V is TRBV28 and J is TRBJ2-7; possibly TRBD1 for D (6 bases). Germline V gene sequence: CDR1 MDHEN, CDR2 SYDVKM. The CDR3 totals 14 residues. Deletions cut 6 bases from V and 2 bases from J, with 14 bases between. The CDR3 DNA is TGTGCCAGCAGCCTCACAGGGCTCGCCTACGAGCAGTACTTC. This codes for CASSLTGLAYEQYF.

The rearrangement uses TRBV4-1 and TRBJ1-4; the D is unclear. V lost 2 bases, J lost 1 base, and 2 bases lay in between. Per the germline V gene, CDR1 is MGHRA and CDR2 is YSYEKL. CDR3 length equals 13 residues. The CDR3 sequence: CASSQRTNEKLFF. CDR3 nucleotide sequence: TGCGCCAGCAGCCAAAGAACTAATGAAAAACTGTTTTTT.

The chain combines TRBV21-1 with TRBJ2-3; the table's TRBD2 call for D was not verified on the DNA. TRBV21-1 is designated a pseudogene. The CDR3 runs 14 residues. CDR3 loop: CARPTMKTRDTQYF. The CDR3 DNA is TGTGCCAGGCCGACGATGAAAACTAGAGATACGCAGTATTTT.

V gene TRBV11-3 combines with J gene TRBJ2-5; D call uncertain. Germline V gives CDR1 SGHNT, CDR2 YENEEA. This CDR3 region has 13 residues. Trimming shortened V by 4 bases and J by 7 bases, and 13 bases separated the two germline ends. CDR3 nucleotide sequence: TGTGCCAGCAGCTGTCTAGAAAACGGGACCCAGTACTTC. Encoded protein: CASSCLENGTQYF.

The V call is TRBV11-2, the J call TRBJ2-5; D remains unclear. The J call may be faulty, since TRBJ2-7 better matches the DNA end. From germline, CDR1 is SGHAT and CDR2 FQNNGV. This CDR3 spans 13 amino acids. Written as DNA, the CDR3 is TGTGCCAGCAGCTCCTCGAGCTCCTACGAGCAGTACTTC. Translated: CASSSSSSYEQYF.

A few counts support this clone. Given the absence of the conserved phenylalanine or tryptophan at the CDR3 end, a read error is likely. The DNA is left out, because the CDR3 cannot be placed on it with certainty; the CDR3 is given as TCRdb lists it. V gene TRBV6-5 combines with J gene TRBJ1-1. The CDR3 spans 11 amino acids, including both terminal residues. The germline V gene encodes CDR1 MNHEY and CDR2 SVGAGI. Here the CDR3 reads CASSYGGRFWI.

As concerns this clone: Other DNA sequences in the same sample also yield this CDR3. The rearrangement links TRBV27 to TRBJ2-6, with D unresolved. This CDR3 comprises 13 residues. Germline V gene data show CDR1 as MNHEY and CDR2 as SMNVEV (reference sequence). Trimming removed 5 bases from V and 2 bases from J, with 4 bases in between. In DNA form, the CDR3 reads TGTGCCAGCAGTCCCGCTGGGGCCAACGTCCTGACTTTC. Translation gives CASSPAGANVLTF.

V gene TRBV5-4 combines with J gene TRBJ2-3; TRBD1 aligns across 9 bases. CDR1 and CDR2 from the germline V gene are SGHNT and YYREEE (reference sequence). CDR3 length: 18 residues. With V trimmed by 4 bases and J by 2 bases, 14 bases remained unmatched. The chain's CDR3 is CASSGGSRDRDHTDTQYF. The CDR3, as DNA: TGTGCCAGCAGCGGGGGGTCCCGGGACAGGGATCACACAGATACGCAGTATTTT. The complete variable domain, with remaining parts taken from reference TRBV5-4 and TRBJ2-3, reads ETGVTQSPTHLIKTRGQQVTLRCSSQSGHNTVSWYQQALGQGPQFIFQYYREEENGRGNFPPRFSGLQFPNYSSELNVNALELDDSALYLCASSGGSRDRDHTDTQYFGPGTRLTVL.

This chain joins TRBV5-1 and TRBJ1-1; D possibly corresponds to TRBD1 (5 bases). The CDR3 has 12 residues. Trimming cost V 3 bases and J 5 bases, with 8 bases left between them. CDR1 and CDR2 (germline): SGHRS, YFSETQ. Here the CDR3 DNA reads TGCGCCAGCAGCTGGGGGGGAACTGAAGCTTTCTTT. Translation gives CASSWGGTEAFF.

This clone has a single count. The chain carries TRBV7-8 and TRBJ1-2; 11 bases are a match to TRBD1. The CDR3 spans 17 residues. In germline, CDR1 is SGHVS, CDR2 FQNEAQ. The ends lost 7 bases at V and 4 bases at J; junction bases unmatched: 14. The CDR3 DNA sequence: TGTGCCAGCACCCTGGGGGGACAGGGGGGGATGATCTATGGCTACACCTTC. The encoded protein is CASTLGGQGGMIYGYTF.